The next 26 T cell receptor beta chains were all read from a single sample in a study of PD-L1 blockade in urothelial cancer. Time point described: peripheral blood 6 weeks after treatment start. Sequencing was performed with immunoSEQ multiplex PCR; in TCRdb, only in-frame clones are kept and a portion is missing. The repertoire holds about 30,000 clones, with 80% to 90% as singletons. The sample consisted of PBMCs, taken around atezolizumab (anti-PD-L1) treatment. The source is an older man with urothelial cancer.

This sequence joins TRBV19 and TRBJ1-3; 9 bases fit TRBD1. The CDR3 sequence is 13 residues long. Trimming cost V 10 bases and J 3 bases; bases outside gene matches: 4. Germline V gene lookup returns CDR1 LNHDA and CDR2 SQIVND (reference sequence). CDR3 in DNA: TGTGCCACTACGGGACAGGGTGGAAACACCATATATTTT. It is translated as CATTGQGGNTIYF.

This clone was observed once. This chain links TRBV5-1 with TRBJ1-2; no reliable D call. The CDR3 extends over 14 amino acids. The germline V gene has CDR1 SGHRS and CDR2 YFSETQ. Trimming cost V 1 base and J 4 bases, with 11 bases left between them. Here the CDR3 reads CASSLNGLSYGYTF. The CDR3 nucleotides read TGCGCCAGCAGCTTGAATGGGCTTAGCTATGGCTACACCTTC.

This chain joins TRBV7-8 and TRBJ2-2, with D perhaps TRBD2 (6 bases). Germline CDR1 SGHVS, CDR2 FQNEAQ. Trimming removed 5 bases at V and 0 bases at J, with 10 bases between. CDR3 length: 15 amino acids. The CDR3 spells CASSRGVSNTGELFF. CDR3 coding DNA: TGTGCCAGCAGCCGCGGGGTTTCGAACACCGGGGAGCTGTTTTTT.

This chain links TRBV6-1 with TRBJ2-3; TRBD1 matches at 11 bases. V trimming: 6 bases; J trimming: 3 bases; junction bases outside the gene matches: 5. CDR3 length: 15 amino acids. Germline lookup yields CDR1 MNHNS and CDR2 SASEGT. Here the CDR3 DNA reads TGTGCCAGCAGGGCCGGGACAGGGGGGACAGATACGCAGTATTTT. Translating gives CASRAGTGGTDTQYF.

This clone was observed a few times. In nucleotides, the CDR3 is TGTGCTAGTGGCCTGACCGGGACAGTCCCCTACAATGAGCAGTTCTTC. Its translation is CASGLTGTVPYNEQFF. The chain links TRBV12-5 to TRBJ2-1; 7 nucleotides match TRBD1. V lost 6 bases and J lost 2; bases outside the gene matches: 10. The CDR3 loop spans 16 amino acids. Germline CDR1 is LGHNT and CDR2 is FRNRAP.

CDR3 residues: CASRLADSYNEQFF. The CDR3 DNA follows: TGCGCCAGCAGGCTAGCGGACTCCTACAATGAGCAGTTCTTC. The V gene is TRBV5-1, the J gene TRBJ2-1; 7 bases are shared with TRBD2. V lost 5 bases to trimming and J lost 0 bases; unmatched junction nucleotides: 2. The CDR3 is made up of 14 amino acids. Germline V gene lookup returns CDR1 SGHRS and CDR2 YFSETQ. The full variable domain, rest sourced from reference TRBV5-1 and TRBJ2-1, is KAGVTQTPRYLIKTRGQQVTLSCSPISGHRSVSWYQQTPGQGLQFLFEYFSETQRNKGNFPGRFSGRQFSNSRSEMNVSTLELGDSALYLCASRLADSYNEQFFGPGTRLTVL.

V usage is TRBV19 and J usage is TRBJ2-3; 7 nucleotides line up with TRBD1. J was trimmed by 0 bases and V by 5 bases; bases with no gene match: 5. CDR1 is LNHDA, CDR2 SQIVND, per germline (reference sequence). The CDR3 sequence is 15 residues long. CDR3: CASSAQGSSTDTQYF. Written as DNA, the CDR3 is TGTGCCAGTAGTGCACAGGGGTCTAGCACAGATACGCAGTATTTT.

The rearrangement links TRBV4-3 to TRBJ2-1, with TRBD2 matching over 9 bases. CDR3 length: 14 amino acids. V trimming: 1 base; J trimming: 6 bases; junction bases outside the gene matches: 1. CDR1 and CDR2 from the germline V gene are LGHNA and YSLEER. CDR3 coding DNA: TGCGCCAGCAGCCAAGGCGGGGGGGTCAATGAGCAGTTCTTC. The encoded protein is CASSQGGGVNEQFF.

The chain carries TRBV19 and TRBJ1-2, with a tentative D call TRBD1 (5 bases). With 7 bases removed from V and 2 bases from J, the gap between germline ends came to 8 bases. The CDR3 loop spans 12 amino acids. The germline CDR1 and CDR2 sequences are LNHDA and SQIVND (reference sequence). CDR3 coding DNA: TGTGCCAGTATGCGGGGGAACTATGGCTACACCTTC. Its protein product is CASMRGNYGYTF.

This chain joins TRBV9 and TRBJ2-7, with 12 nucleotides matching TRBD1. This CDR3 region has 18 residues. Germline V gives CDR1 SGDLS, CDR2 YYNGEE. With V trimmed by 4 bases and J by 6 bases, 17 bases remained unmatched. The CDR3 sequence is CASSPRGGQGAGRREQYF. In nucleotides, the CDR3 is TGTGCCAGCAGCCCCCGGGGGGGACAGGGGGCGGGTAGGCGCGAGCAGTACTTC. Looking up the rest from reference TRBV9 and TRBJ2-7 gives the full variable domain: DSGVTQTPKHLITATGQRVTLRCSPRSGDLSVYWYQQSLDQGLQFLIQYYNGEERAKGNILERFSAQQFPDLHSELNLSSLELGDSALYFCASSPRGGQGAGRREQYFGPGTRLTVT.

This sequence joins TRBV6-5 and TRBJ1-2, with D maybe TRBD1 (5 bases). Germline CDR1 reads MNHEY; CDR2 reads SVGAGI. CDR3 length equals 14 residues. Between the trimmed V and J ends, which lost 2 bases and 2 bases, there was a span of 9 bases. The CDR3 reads CASSYKGRNYGYTF. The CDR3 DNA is TGTGCCAGCAGTTACAAGGGGAGGAACTATGGCTACACCTTC.

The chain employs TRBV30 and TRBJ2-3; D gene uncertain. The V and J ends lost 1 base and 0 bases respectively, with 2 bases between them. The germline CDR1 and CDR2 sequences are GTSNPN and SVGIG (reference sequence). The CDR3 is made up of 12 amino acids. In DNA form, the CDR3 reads TGTGCCTGGAGTGCTAGCACAGATACGCAGTATTTT. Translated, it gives CAWSASTDTQYF.

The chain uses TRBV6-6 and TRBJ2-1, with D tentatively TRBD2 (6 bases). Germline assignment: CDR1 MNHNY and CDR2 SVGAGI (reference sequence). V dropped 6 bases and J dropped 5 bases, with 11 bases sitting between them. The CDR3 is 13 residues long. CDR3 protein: CASSVTRDNEQFF. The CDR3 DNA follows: TGTGCCAGCAGCGTGACTAGGGACAATGAGCAGTTCTTC.

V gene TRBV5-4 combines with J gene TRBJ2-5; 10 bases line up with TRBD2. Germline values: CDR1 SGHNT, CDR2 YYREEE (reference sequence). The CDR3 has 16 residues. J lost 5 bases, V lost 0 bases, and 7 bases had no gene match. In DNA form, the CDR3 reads TGTGCCAGCAGCTTGGTTCTAGCGGGAGCAGGGGAGACCCAGTACTTC. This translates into CASSLVLAGAGETQYF. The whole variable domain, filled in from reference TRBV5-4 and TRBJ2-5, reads ETGVTQSPTHLIKTRGQQVTLRCSSQSGHNTVSWYQQALGQGPQFIFQYYREEENGRGNFPPRFSGLQFPNYSSELNVNALELDDSALYLCASSLVLAGAGETQYFGPGTRLLVL.

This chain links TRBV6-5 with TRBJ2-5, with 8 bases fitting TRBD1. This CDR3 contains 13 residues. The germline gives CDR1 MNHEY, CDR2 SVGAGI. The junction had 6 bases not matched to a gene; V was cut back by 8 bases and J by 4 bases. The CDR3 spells CASAPRGPETQYF. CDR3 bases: TGTGCCAGCGCCCCCAGGGGGCCAGAGACCCAGTACTTC.

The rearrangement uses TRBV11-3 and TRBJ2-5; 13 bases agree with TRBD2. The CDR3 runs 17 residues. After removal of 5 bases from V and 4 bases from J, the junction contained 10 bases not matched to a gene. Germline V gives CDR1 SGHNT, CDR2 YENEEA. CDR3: CASSARTSGRGSETQYF. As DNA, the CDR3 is TGTGCCAGCAGCGCCCGGACTAGCGGGAGAGGATCAGAGACCCAGTACTTC.

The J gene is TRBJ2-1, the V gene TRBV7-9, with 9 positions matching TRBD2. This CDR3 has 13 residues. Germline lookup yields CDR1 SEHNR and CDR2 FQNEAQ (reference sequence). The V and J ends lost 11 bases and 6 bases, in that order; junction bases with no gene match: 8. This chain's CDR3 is CAGTQAGGNEQFF. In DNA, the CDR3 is TGTGCCGGTACCCAAGCGGGAGGCAATGAGCAGTTCTTC.

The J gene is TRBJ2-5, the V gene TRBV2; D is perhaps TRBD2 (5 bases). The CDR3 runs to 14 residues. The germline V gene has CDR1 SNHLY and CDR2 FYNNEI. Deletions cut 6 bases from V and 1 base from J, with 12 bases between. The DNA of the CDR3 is TGTGCCAGCAGCAGAGGACTCTCCCAAGAGACCCAGTACTTC. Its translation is CASSRGLSQETQYF.

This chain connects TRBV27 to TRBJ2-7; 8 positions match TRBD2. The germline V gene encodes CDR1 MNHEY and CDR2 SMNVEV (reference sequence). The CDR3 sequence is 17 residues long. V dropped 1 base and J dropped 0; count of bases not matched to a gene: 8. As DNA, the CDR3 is TGTGCCAGCAGTTTATTGGGGAGCGGGGGTAGCTCCTACGAGCAGTACTTC. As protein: CASSLLGSGGSSYEQYF.

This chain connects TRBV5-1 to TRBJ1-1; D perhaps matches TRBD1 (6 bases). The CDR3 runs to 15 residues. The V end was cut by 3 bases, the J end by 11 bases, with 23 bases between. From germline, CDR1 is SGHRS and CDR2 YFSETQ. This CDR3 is CASSSRQQGVEGAFF. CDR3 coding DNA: TGCGCCAGCAGCTCCCGACAACAGGGAGTCGAGGGCGCTTTCTTT.

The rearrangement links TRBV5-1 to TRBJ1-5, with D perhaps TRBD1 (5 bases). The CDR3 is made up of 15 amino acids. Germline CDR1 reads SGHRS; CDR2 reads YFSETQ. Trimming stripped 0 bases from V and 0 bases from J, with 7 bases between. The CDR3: CASSLAGGSNQPQHF. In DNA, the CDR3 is TGCGCCAGCAGCTTGGCGGGGGGTAGCAATCAGCCCCAGCATTTT.

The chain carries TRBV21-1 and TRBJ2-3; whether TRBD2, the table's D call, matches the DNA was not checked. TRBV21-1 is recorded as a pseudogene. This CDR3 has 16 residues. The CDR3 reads CASSKASGREADTQYF. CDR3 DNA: TGTGCCAGCAGCAAAGCCTCCGGCAGGGAGGCAGATACGCAGTATTTT.

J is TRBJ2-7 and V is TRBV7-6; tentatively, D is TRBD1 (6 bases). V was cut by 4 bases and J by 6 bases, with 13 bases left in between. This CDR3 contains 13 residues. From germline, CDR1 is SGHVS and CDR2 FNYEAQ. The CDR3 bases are TGTGCCAGCAGCTGGGACATACAACGCGAGCAGTACTTC. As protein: CASSWDIQREQYF. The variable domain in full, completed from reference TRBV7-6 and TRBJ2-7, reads GAGVSQSPRYKVTKRGQDVALRCDPISGHVSLYWYRQALGQGPEFLTYFNYEAQQDKSGLPNDRFSAERPEGSISTLTIQRTEQRDSAMYRCASSWDIQREQYFGPGTRLTVT.

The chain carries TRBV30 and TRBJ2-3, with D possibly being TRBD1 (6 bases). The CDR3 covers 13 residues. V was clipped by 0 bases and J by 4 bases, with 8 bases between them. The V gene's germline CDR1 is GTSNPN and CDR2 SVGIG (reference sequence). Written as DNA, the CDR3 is TGTGCCTGGAGTGTAGGGGGTGCAGATACGCAGTATTTT. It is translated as CAWSVGGADTQYF. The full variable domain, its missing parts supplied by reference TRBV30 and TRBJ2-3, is SQTIHQWPATLVQPVGSPLSLECTVEGTSNPNLYWYRQAAGRGLQLLFYSVGIGQISSEVPQNLSASRPQDRQFILSSKKLLLSDSGFYLCAWSVGGADTQYFGPGTRLTVL.

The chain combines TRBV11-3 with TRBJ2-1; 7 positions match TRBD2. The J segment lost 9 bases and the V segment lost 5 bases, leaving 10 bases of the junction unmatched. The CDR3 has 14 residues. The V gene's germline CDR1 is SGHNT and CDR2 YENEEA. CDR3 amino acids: CASSLGGREGEQFF. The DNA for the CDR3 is TGTGCCAGCAGCCTGGGGGGGAGAGAAGGTGAGCAGTTCTTC. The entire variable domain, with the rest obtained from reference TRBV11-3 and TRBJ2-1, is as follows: EAGVVQSPRYKIIEKKQPVAFWCNPISGHNTLYWYLQNLGQGPELLIRYENEEAVDDSQLPKDRFSAERLKGVDSTLKIQPAELGDSAVYLCASSLGGREGEQFFGPGTRLTVL.

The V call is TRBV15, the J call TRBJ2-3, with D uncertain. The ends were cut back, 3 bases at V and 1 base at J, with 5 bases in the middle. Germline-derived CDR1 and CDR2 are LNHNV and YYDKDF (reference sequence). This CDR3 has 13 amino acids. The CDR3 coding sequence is TGTGCCACCAGCAGGGCGGGCACAGATACGCAGTATTTT. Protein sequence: CATSRAGTDTQYF.